This T cell receptor beta chain comes out of a study of vaccination and CD4 T cells after COVID-19. Study background: Post-vaccine sampling followed dose two by a median roughly 65 days (range 14 to 241). Study outcomes and limitations: Spike mono-reactivity was shown by 304 of 307 vaccine-specific clones in convalescent patients.

Germline-derived CDR1 and CDR2 are SGHTA and FQGNSA. Between the trimmed V and J ends, which lost 0 bases and 11 bases, there was a span of 6 bases. The CDR3 sequence is 11 residues long. The Oncomine TCR Beta short-read assay generated sequence data from the DNA of cultured CD4+ T cells. TCRdb independently ran MiXCR on the PCR reads; one entry per CDR3 protein. In the table there are some 8,500 distinct CDR3 sequences, just under 55% of which are singletons. Of note for this clonotype: No antigen is known for it.

Treatment noted: roughly 11-day PBMC culture with coronavirus spike peptide pools or control peptides (ViraFEST assay). Material: CD4+ T cells from blood, cultured in vitro. The chain is built from TRBV7-2 and TRBJ2-3; the D is unclear. The clonotype originates from a human donor who had recovered from COVID-19. CDR3 in DNA: TGTGCCAGCAGCTTAGCCCATGAGCAGTATTTT. Translating it yields CASSLAHEQYF.